The clone carrying this TCR beta chain was seen just once. Other DNA sequences in this sample translate to the same CDR3. The CDR3 covers 15 residues. The germline V gene has CDR1 MNHEY and CDR2 SMNVEV (reference sequence). The J segment lost 1 base and the V segment lost 5 bases, leaving 5 bases of the junction unmatched. This specimen belongs to a study of cytomegalovirus exposure and HLA in healthy donors. Assay: immunoSEQ multiplex PCR; the TCRdb copy retains only in-frame clones and omits some. The sample yields tens of thousands of clones, around four fifths seen once. The V and J genes are TRBV27 and TRBJ1-1; 9 nucleotides match TRBD1. Specimen: PBMCs. The origin of this receptor is a young man in good health and CMV-seronegative. This CDR3 reads CASSKGQGWNTEAFF. The CDR3, as DNA: TGTGCCAGCAGTAAGGGACAGGGTTGGAACACTGAAGCTTTCTTT.